This T cell receptor (beta chain) stems from a study of graft-versus-host responses after intestinal transplantation. Study background: Those transplanted obtained multivisceral, liver-intestinal, or isolated intestinal grafts. Each recipient received anti-thymocyte globulin induction, then tacrolimus and steroids for roughly 3 years.

This CDR3 comprises 13 residues. V trimming: 11 bases; J trimming: 7 bases; junction bases outside the gene matches: 10. Germline V gene sequence: CDR1 ENHRY, CDR2 SYGVKD. Study-wide points: Allograft clonal ratios (graft-versus-host to host-versus-graft) were high in patients who had graft-donor T cell macrochimerism.

The repertoire was sequenced with immunoSEQ multiplex PCR; TCRdb's copy has only in-frame clones and lacks some. This table has 85,000 to 130,000 clones, about 90% appearing once. Comments on this clone: Its antigen is undetermined.

The chain uses TRBV10-3 and TRBJ2-2; the match to TRBD2 covers 7 bases. The sequence came from a human donor who received an intestinal transplant. Here the sequenced sample was unstimulated CD4+ T cells sorted from spleen or lymph node cells, taken before intestinal transplant. CDR3 protein: CAGGTKQGGELFF. In DNA, the CDR3 is TGTGCCGGAGGGACTAAGCAAGGCGGGGAGCTGTTTTTT.